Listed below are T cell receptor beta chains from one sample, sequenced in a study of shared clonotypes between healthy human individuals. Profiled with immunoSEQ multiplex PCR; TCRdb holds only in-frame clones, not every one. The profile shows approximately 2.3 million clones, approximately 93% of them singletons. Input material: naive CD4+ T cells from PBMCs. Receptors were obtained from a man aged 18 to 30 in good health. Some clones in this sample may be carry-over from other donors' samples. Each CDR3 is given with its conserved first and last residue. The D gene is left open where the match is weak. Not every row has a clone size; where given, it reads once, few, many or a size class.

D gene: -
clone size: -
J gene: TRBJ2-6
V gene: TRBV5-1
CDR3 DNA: TGCGCCAGCAGGCTCCTCGAAGGTGCCAACGTCCTGACTTTC
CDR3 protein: CASRLLEGANVLTF

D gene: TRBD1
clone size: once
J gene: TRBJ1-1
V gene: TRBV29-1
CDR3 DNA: TGCAGCGTTGAGTCCGGGACAGGGCCAGAAGCTTTCTTT
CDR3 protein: CSVESGTGPEAFF

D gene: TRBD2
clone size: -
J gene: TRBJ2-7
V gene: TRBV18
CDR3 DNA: TGTGCCAGCTCACTCCCTAGCGGGCGAGAGTACTTC
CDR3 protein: CASSLPSGREYF

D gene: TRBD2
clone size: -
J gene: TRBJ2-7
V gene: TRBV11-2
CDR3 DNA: TGTGCCAGCAGCTTCGGGAGGTTCTATGAGCAGTACTTC
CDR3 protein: CASSFGRFYEQYF

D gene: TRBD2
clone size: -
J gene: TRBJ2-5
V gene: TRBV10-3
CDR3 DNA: TGTGCCATCAAGAATCCGGGACTAGCGGGCAAAGAGACCCAGTACTTC
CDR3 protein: CAIKNPGLAGKETQYF

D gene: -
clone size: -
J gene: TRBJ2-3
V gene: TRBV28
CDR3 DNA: TGTGCCAGCAGTTTGATTCCAGCTAGCACAGATACGCAGTATTTT
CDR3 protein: CASSLIPASTDTQYF

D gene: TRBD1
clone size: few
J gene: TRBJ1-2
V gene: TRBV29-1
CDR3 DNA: TGCAGCGTGGGGGGACAGCCATTGTATGGCTACACCTTC
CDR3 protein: CSVGGQPLYGYTF

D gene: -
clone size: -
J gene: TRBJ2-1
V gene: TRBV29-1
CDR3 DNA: TGCAGCGGTACCGAGGAGGGGCAGTTCTTC
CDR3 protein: CSGTEEGQFF

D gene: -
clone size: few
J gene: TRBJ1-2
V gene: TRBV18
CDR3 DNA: TGTGCCAGCTCACCAATAACGGACTCCTATGGCTACACCTTC
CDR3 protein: CASSPITDSYGYTF

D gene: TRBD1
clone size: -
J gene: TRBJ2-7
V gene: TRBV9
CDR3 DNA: TGTGCCAGCAGCGTAGAGGACAGGGGTCGGGAGCAGTACTTC
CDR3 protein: CASSVEDRGREQYF

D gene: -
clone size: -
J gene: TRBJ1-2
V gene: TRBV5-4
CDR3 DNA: TGTGCCAGCAGCCACGACCATAACTATGGCTACACCTTC
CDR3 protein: CASSHDHNYGYTF